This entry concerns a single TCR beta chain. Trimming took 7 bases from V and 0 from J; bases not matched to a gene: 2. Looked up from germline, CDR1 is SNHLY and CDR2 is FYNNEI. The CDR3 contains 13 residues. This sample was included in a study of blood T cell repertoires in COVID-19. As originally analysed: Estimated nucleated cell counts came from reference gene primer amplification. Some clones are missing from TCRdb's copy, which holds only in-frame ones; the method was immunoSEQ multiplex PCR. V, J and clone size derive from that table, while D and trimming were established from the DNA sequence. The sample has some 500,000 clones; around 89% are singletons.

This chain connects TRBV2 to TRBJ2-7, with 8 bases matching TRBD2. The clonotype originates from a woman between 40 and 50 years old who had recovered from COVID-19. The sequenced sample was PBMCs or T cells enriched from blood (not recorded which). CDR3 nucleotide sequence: TGTGCCAGCAATAGCGGGAACTCCTACGAGCAGTACTTC. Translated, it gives CASNSGNSYEQYF. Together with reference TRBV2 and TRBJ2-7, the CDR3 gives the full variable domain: EPEVTQTPSHQVTQMGQEVILRCVPISNHLYFYWYRQILGQKVEFLVSFYNNEISEKSEIFDDQFSVERPDGSNFTLKIRSTKLEDSAMYFCASNSGNSYEQYFGPGTRLTVT.